This T cell receptor (beta chain) was retrieved from a study of blood T cells in healthy people across ages (dated by TCRdb to the mid-2010s). Describing the broader study: In model experiments, roughly one uniquely barcoded TCR beta cDNA molecule per two T cells was captured by template switching. Age-related changes in TCR beta repertoire diversity were measured in the study by deep sequencing normalized with unique cDNA molecular identifiers. The donors were split into four age groups: young (average around 16 years), middle-aged (over 35), aged (about 62) and long-lived (more than 80). To avoid experimental bias, donors of different ages were spread randomly across the sequencing lanes. For two donors (one aged 18 to 30 and one aged 80 or older), the study analyzed two additional independent replicas of 1 million unique cDNA reads from the same blood draw. Results and caveats for the whole study, not just this receptor: Because donor CMV infection status was unknown, age-related changes in expanded clonotypes were potentially confounded. Estimates of total diversity based on one million sequenced T cells were regarded as lower bounds and as underestimates. Observed TCR beta diversity per million T cells fell roughly linearly with age, and a significant reduction was already apparent by age around 44. Conclusive comparison of naive and antigen-experienced compartments was prevented by the profiling of bulk unsorted PBMCs. Compared with the aged group, the long-lived group had more naive CD4+ T cells, fewer expanded clones and increased TCR diversity, a pattern suggesting age selection. Observed TCR beta diversity correlated strongly with the percentage of naive T cells measured by flow cytometry.

The library was generated by 5' RACE. These reads were obtained on an Illumina HiSeq 2500. A second about 7 to 11 cycle PCR used a sample-barcoded 5' primer and a J-beta primer mix. Each TCR beta cDNA molecule received a unique molecular identifier from a template-switch 5' adaptor carrying 12 random nucleotides. Each sample yielded at least 2.5 million CDR3-containing paired-end reads. All of the RNA was converted into first-strand cDNA using the Mint cDNA synthesis kit, with a TRBC-specific oligonucleotide serving as the primer. Following uracil-DNA glycosylase treatment, all cDNA underwent a first 18-cycle PCR with the universal primers M1SS and BC2_uni_R. From the authors' description of their analysis: For normalization, 1 million high-quality reads, each with a distinct molecular identifier, were randomly selected from each sample. Reads sharing molecular identifiers were discarded rather than binned into consensus sequences. MiTCR, with a Q25 quality threshold and the strictest error-elimination algorithm, was used for CDR3 identification, clonotype clustering and error correction. A nonparametric unseen species model with Euler transformation was used to estimate a lower bound on total TCR beta diversity. TCRdb applied fastp at Q25 and MiXCR to the public reads, then kept only in-frame beta chains. Under each unique CDR3 protein, matching rows form one entry showing the most common genes and DNA. TCRdb's processing, not the authors', yielded these V and J calls. This sample has about 320,000 distinct CDR3 sequences in its table, and roughly 27% of those were observed once. The biggest ten clones account for about 30% of the sample.

Germline trimming: 5 bases from V, 0 bases from J; junction bases outside gene matches: 7. Taken from the germline V gene, the CDR1 and CDR2 loops are SGHTA and FQGTGA. Including the terminal cysteine and phenylalanine, the CDR3 comprises 16 residues. Only the CDR3 part of the read is kept: 48 bases, read in frame from the first base. Comments on this clonotype: What antigen it recognizes has not been identified. Per-nucleotide qualities are absent, and no much larger clonotype sits a single base away.

Systemically healthy Caucasian individuals from Russia, some 40 in total and aged roughly 6 to 100 years, were included as donors. Around 9.9 milliliters of peripheral blood were collected from each donor into EDTA-treated Vacutainer tubes. Ficoll-Paque density-gradient centrifugation was used to isolate PBMCs, with at least 6 million per sample. Total RNA, at least 6 micrograms per sample, was extracted from PBMCs with Trizol reagent. The percentages of naive CD45RAhigh/CD27high T cells were determined by flow cytometry on a PBMC aliquot from every donor. Sequenced input: blood. The V and J segments used are TRBV7-3 and TRBJ2-3; TRBD2 agrees with 8 junctional bases. The TCR originated in a woman between 65 and 79 years old in good health. The DNA sequence is TGTGCCAGCAGCACCCAATCTAGCGGGAGCACAGATACGCAGTATTTT. Translated, this is CASSTQSSGSTDTQYF.